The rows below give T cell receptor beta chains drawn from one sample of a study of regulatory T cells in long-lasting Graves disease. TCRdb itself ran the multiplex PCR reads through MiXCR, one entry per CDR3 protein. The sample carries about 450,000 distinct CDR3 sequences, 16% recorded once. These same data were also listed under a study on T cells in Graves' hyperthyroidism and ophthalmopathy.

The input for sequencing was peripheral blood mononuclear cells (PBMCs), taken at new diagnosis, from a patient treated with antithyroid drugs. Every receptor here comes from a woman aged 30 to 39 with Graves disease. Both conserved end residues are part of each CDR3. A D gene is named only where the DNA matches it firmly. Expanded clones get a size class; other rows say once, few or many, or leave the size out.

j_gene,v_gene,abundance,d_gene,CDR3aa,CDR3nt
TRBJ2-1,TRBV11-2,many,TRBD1,CASSISGTGVNNEQFF,TGTGCCAGCAGCATAAGTGGGACAGGGGTTAACAATGAGCAGTTCTTC
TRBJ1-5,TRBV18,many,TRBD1,CASSQQGDQPQHF,TGTGCCAGCTCACAACAGGGGGATCAGCCCCAGCATTTT
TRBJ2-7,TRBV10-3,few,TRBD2,CAIRTGLAVYEQYF,TGTGCCATCCGCACGGGACTAGCGGTTTACGAGCAGTACTTC
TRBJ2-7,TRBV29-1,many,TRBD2,CSVEGGLAGGQSYEQYF,TGCAGCGTGGAGGGGGGACTAGCGGGAGGCCAGTCCTACGAGCAGTACTTC
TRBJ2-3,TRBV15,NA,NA,CATSIDRSDTDTQYF,TGTGCCACCAGCATAGACAGGTCAGACACAGATACGCAGTATTTT
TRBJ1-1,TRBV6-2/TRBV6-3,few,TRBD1,CASRTDRGRRTEAFF,TGTGCCAGCAGGACTGACAGGGGAAGAAGAACTGAAGCTTTCTTT
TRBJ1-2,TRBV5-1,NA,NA,CASSLGPPQSTTDGYTF,TGCGCCAGCAGCTTGGGACCCCCTCAGAGTACGACGGATGGCTACACCTTC
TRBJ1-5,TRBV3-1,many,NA,CASSQDSWAPQHF,TGTGCCAGCAGCCAAGATAGCTGGGCGCCCCAGCATTTT
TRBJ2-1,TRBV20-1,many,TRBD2,CSARDLRTSVTEQFF,TGCAGTGCTAGAGATCTTAGGACTAGCGTGACCGAGCAGTTCTTC
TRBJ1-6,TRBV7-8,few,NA,CASSDPSTLYNSPLHF,TGTGCCAGCAGCGACCCCAGCACACTCTATAATTCACCCCTCCACTTT
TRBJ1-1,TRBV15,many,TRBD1,CATSRETGANTEAFF,TGTGCCACCAGCAGGGAGACAGGGGCAAACACTGAAGCTTTCTTT
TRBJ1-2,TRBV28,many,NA,CASSLSLAFYGYTF,TGTGCCAGCAGTTTGAGCCTCGCGTTCTATGGCTACACCTTC
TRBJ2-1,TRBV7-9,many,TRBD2,CASSLGLAYEQFF,TGTGCCAGCAGCCTGGGACTAGCGTATGAGCAGTTCTTC
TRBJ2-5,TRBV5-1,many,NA,CASKEGPTQETQYF,TGCGCCAGCAAGGAGGGACCCACCCAAGAGACCCAGTACTTC
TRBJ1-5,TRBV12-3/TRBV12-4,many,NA,CASSFWTGNQPQHF,TGTGCCAGCAGTTTTTGGACGGGCAATCAGCCCCAGCATTTT
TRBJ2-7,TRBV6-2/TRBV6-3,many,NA,CASSYSVGDTGSRYEQYF,TGTGCCAGCAGTTACTCGGTTGGGGACACCGGATCACGATACGAGCAGTACTTC
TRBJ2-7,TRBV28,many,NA,CASSLWAEQYF,TGTGCCAGCAGTCTCTGGGCCGAGCAGTACTTC